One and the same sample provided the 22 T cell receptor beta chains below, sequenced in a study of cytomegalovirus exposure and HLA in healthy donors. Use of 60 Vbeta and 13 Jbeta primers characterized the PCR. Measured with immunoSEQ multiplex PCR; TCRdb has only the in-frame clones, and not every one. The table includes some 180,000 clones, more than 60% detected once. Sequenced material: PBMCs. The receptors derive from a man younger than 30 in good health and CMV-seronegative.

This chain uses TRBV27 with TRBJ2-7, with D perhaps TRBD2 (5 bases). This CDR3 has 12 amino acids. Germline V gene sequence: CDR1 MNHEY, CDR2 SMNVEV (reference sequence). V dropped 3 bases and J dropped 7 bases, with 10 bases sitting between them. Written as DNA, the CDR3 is TGTGCCAGCAGTTTCTCAGAGGGAGAGCAGTACTTC. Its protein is CASSFSEGEQYF.

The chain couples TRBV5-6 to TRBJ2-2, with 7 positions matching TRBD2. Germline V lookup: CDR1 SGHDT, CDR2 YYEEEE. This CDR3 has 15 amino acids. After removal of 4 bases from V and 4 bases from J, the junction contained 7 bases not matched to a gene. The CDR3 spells CASSGAGVSTGELFF. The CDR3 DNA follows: TGTGCCAGCAGCGGGGCGGGGGTAAGCACCGGGGAGCTGTTTTTT.

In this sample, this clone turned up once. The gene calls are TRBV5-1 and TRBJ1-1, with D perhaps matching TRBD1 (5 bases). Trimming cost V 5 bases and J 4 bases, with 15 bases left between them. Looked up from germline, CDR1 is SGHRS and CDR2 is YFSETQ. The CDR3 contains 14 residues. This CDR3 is CASRNGGTVTEAFF. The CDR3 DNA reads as TGCGCCAGCAGAAACGGCGGGACCGTCACTGAAGCTTTCTTT.

The CDR3 here is CASRRTGAGNTIYF. The DNA of the CDR3 is TGTGCCAGCAGGCGGACAGGGGCTGGAAACACCATATATTTT. The chain is built from TRBV6-5 and TRBJ1-3; TRBD1 agrees at 9 bases. The CDR3 length is 14 residues. Germline V gene data show CDR1 as MNHEY and CDR2 as SVGAGI. Trimming cost V 6 bases and J 2 bases; bases outside gene matches: 2.

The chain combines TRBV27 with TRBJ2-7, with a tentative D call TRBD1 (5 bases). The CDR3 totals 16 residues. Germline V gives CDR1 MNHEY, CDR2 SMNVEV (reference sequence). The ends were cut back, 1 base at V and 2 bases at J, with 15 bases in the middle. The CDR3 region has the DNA TGTGCCAGCAGTTTATTTGGCGACAGCCGAACCTACGAGCAGTACTTC. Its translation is CASSLFGDSRTYEQYF.

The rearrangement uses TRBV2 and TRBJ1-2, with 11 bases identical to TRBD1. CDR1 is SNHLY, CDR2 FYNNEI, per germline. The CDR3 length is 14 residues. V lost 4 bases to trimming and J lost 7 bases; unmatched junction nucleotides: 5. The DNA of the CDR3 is TGTGCCAGCAGTGCGGACAGGGGGCGTTGTGGCTACACCTTC. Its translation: CASSADRGRCGYTF.

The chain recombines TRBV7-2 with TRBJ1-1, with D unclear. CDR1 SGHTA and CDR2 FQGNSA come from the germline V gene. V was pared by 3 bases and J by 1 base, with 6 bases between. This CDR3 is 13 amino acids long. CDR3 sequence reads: CASSFGKNTEAFF. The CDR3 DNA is TGTGCCAGCAGCTTCGGGAAGAACACTGAAGCTTTCTTT.

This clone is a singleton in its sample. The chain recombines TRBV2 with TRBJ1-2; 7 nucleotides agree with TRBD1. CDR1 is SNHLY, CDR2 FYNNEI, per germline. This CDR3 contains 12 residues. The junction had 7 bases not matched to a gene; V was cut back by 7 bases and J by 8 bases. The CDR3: CASNDRARGYTF. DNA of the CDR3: TGTGCCAGCAATGACAGGGCCCGCGGCTACACCTTC.

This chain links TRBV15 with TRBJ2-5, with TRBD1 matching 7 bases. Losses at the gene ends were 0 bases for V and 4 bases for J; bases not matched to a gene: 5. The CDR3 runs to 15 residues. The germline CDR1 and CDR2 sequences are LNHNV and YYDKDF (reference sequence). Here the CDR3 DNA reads TGTGCCACCAGCAGAGAAGGGACAGTTCTAGAGACCCAGTACTTC. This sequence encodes CATSREGTVLETQYF.

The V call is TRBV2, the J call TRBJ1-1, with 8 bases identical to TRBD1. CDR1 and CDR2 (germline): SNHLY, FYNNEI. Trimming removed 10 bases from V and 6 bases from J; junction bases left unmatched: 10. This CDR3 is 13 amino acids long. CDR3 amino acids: CATTGQGRAEAFF. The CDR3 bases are TGTGCCACCACAGGACAGGGACGGGCTGAAGCTTTCTTT.

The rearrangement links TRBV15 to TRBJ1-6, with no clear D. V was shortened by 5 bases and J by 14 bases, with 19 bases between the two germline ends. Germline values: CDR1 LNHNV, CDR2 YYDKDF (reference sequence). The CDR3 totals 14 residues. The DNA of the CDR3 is TGTGCCACCAGCCCAATGGAGTCGACTTCTACCCTCCACTTT. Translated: CATSPMESTSTLHF.

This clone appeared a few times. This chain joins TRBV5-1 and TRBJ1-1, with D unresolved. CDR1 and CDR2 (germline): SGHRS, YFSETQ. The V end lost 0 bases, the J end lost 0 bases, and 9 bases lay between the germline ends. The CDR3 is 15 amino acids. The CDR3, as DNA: TGCGCCAGCAGCTTGGTTCCAGATATGAACACTGAAGCTTTCTTT. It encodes CASSLVPDMNTEAFF.

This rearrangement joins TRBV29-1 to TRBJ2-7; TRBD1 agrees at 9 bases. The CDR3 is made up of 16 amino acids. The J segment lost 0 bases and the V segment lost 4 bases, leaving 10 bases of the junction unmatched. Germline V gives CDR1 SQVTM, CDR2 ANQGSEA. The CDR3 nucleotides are TGCAGCGTTGTAGGGGGACAGGGCTTACCCTCCTACGAGCAGTACTTC. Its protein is CSVVGGQGLPSYEQYF.

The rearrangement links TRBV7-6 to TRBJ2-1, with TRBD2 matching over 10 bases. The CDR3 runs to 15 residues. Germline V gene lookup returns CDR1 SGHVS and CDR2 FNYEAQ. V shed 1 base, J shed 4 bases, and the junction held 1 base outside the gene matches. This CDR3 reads CASSLEAGGYNEQFF. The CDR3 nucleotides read TGTGCCAGCAGCTTAGAAGCGGGGGGGTACAATGAGCAGTTCTTC.

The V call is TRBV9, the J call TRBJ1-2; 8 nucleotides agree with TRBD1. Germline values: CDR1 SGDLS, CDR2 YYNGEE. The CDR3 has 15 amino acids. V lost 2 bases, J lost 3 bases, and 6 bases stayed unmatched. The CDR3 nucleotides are TGTGCCAGCAGCGTTGGACAGGGTCGAGACTATGGCTACACCTTC. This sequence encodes CASSVGQGRDYGYTF.

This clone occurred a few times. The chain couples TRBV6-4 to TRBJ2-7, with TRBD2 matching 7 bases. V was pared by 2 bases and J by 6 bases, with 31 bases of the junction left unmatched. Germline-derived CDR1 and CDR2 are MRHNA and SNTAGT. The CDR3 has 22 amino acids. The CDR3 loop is CASSDGTDSGSQKTDPIGEQYF. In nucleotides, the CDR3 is TGTGCCAGCAGTGACGGGACGGATAGCGGGTCACAGAAAACCGACCCCATCGGCGAGCAGTACTTC.

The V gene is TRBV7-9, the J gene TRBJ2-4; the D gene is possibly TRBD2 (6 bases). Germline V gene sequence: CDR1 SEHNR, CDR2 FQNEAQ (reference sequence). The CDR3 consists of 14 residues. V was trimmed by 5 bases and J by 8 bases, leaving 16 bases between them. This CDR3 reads CASSPQGGLDIQYF. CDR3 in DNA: TGTGCCAGCAGCCCTCAGGGAGGTTTAGACATTCAGTACTTC.

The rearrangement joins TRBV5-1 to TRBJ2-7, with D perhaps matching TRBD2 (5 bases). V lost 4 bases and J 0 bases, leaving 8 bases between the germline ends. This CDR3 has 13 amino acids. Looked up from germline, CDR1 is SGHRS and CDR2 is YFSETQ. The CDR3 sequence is CASSDGNSYEQYF. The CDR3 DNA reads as TGCGCCAGCAGCGACGGGAACTCCTACGAGCAGTACTTC.

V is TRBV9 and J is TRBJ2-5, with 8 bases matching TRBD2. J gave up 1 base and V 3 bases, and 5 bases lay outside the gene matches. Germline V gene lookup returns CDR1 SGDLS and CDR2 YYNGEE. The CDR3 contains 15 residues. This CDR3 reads CASSGAGALQETQYF. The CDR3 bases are TGTGCCAGCAGCGGAGCGGGGGCCCTCCAAGAGACCCAGTACTTC.

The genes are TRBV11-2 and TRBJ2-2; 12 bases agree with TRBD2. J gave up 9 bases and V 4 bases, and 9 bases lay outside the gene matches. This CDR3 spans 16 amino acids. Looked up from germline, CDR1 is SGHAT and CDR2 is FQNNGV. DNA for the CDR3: TGTGCCAGCAGCTCTCGACTAGCGGGGGCAGCGAGGGAGCTGTTTTTT. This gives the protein CASSSRLAGAARELFF.

CDR3 amino acids: CAISERLDPWDEQFF. The CDR3 DNA follows: TGTGCCATCAGCGAGCGACTAGACCCTTGGGATGAGCAGTTCTTC. J is TRBJ2-1 and V is TRBV10-3; the D gene is possibly TRBD2 (6 bases). V shed 6 bases and J shed 8 bases, with 20 bases lying between them. The CDR3 is made up of 15 amino acids. CDR1 ENHRY and CDR2 SYGVKD come from the germline V gene.

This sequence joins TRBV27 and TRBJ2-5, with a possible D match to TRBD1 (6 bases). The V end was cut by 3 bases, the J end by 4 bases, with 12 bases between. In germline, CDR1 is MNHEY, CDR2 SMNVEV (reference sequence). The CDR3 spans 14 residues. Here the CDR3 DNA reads TGTGCCAGCAGTTTTGGGTCCAGGGGAGAGACCCAGTACTTC. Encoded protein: CASSFGSRGETQYF.